The 4 T cell receptor beta chains below were found in one sample sequenced in a study of blood T cell repertoires in COVID-19. Only in-frame clones appear in the TCRdb table, and some are missing; sequencing was by immunoSEQ multiplex PCR. Of about 190,000 clones in the sample, about 84% were seen once. The sequencing sample was made of PBMCs or T cells enriched from blood (not recorded which). The origin of the receptors is a man in his forties with acute COVID-19.

V usage is TRBV15 and J usage is TRBJ1-2; no reliable D call. V gave up 0 bases and J gave up 4 bases, with 12 bases separating them. The CDR3 totals 15 residues. The germline V gene has CDR1 LNHNV and CDR2 YYDKDF (reference sequence). The CDR3 region is CATSRDGGEGYGYTF. CDR3 DNA: TGTGCCACCAGCAGAGATGGCGGGGAGGGCTATGGCTACACCTTC.

J is TRBJ1-4 and V is TRBV25-1, with D perhaps TRBD1 (6 bases). Trimming pared 5 bases from V and 3 bases from J, leaving 10 bases between. CDR1 and CDR2 (germline): MGHDK, SYGVNS. The CDR3 is made up of 14 amino acids. The CDR3: CASSRGQANEKLFF. The CDR3 DNA reads as TGTGCCAGCAGTAGGGGACAAGCTAATGAAAAACTGTTTTTT.

The chain combines TRBV11-2 with TRBJ1-1, with 9 bases lining up with TRBD1. The CDR3 length is 13 residues. V gave up 6 bases and J gave up 1 base; unmatched junction bases: 0. CDR1 SGHAT and CDR2 FQNNGV come from the germline V gene. The CDR3 DNA follows: TGTGCCAGCAGGGACAGGGGGAACACTGAAGCTTTCTTT. Amino acid sequence: CASRDRGNTEAFF.

This rearrangement joins TRBV19 to TRBJ2-7, with 9 bases lining up with TRBD2. CDR3 length: 17 residues. Germline CDR1 is LNHDA and CDR2 is SQIVND (reference sequence). Trimming cost V 5 bases and J 6 bases; bases outside gene matches: 17. The CDR3 protein is CASSVTREGSGRGEQYF. The CDR3 DNA is TGTGCCAGTAGTGTCACGAGGGAGGGTAGCGGGAGAGGCGAGCAGTACTTC.